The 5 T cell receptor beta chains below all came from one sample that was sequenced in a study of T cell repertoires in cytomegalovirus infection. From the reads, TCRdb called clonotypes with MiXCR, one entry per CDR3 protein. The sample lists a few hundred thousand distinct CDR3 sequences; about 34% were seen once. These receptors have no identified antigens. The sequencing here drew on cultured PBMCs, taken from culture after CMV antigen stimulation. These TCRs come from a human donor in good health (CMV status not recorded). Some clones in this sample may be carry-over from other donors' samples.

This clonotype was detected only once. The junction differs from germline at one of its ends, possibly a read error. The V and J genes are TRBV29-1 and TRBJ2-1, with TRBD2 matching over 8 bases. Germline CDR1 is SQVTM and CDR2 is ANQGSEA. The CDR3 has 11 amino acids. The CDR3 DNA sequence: TGTAAAGCGGGAGATTATAATGAGCAGTTCTTC. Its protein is CKAGDYNEQFF.

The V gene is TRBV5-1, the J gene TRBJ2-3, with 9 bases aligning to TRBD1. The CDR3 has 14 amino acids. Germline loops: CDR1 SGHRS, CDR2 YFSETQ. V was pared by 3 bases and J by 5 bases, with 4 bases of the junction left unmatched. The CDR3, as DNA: TGCGCCAGCAGCTCCCGACAGGGGGGAGATACGCAGTATTTT. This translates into CASSSRQGGDTQYF.

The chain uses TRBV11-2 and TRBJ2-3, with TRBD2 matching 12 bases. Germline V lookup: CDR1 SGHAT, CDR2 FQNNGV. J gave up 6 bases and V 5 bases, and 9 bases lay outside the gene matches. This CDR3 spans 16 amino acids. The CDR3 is CASSLGLAGNGDTQYF. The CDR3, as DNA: TGTGCCAGCAGCCTAGGACTAGCGGGAAATGGGGATACGCAGTATTTT.

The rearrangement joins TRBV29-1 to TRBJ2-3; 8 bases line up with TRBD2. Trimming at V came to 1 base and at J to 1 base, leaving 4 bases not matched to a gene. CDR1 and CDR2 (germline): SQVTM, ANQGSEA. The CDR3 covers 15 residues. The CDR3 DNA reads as TGCAGCGTTGAAGTGCTAGCGGGTCGCACAGATACGCAGTATTTT. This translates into CSVEVLAGRTDTQYF.

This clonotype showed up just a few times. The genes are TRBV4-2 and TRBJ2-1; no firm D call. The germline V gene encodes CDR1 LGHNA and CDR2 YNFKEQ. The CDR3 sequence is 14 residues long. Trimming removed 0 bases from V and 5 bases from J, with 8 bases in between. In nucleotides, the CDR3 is TGTGCCAGCAGCCAAGATCGGAACAACAATGAGCAGTTCTTC. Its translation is CASSQDRNNNEQFF.